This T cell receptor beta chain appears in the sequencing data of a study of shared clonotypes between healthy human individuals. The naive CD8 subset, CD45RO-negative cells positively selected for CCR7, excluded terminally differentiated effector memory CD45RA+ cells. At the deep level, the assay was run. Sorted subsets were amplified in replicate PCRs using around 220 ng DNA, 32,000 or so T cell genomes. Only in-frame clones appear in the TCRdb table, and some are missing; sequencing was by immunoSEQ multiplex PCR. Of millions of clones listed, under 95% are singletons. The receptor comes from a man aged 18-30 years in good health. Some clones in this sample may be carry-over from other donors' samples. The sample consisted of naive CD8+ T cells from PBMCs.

The CDR3: CASSGPGLAKNIQYF. The CDR3, as DNA: TGTGCCAGCAGTGGGCCGGGCCTAGCCAAAAACATTCAGTACTTC. The V gene is TRBV2, the J gene TRBJ2-4; unclear D gene. Germline lookup yields CDR1 SNHLY and CDR2 FYNNEI. The V end was cut by 4 bases, the J end by 0 bases, with 10 bases between. The CDR3 loop spans 15 amino acids.